The entry below describes one T cell receptor beta chain. This specimen belongs to a study of blood T cell repertoires in COVID-19. Study information: Spain, Italy and the United States supplied samples that represented acute and convalescent COVID-19. Nucleic acid was either cDNA or gDNA, and it came from T cells, B-cell-depleted T cells, or PBMCs.

V lost 0 bases to trimming and J lost 4 bases, with 18 bases between them. CDR1 LNHNV and CDR2 YYDKDF come from the germline V gene (reference sequence). This CDR3 spans 17 amino acids. As processed by the authors: Reference gene primer amplification gave nucleated cell count estimates. Sequencing was performed with immunoSEQ multiplex PCR; in TCRdb, only in-frame clones are kept and a portion is missing. Clone size and the V and J calls come from that table; the DNA yielded D and trimming. This table holds approximately 250,000 clones, 84% found once. The source material was peripheral blood. The chain uses TRBV15 and TRBJ1-1, with a possible D match to TRBD1 (6 bases). This TCR came from a woman aged 35 to 49 who had recovered from COVID-19. The CDR3 nucleotides read TGTGCCACCAGCAGAGACTTTCTCAGGGGAGGGGGCACTGAAGCTTTCTTT. Protein sequence: CATSRDFLRGGGTEAFF.